The 9 T cell receptor beta chains in this list originate from one sample, sequenced in a study of T-cell reconstitution after alpha-beta-depleted transplantation in children. It was with unique molecular identifiers that the TCRbeta library was prepared. TCRdb recomputed calls from the PCR reads with MiXCR, one row per CDR3 protein. The repertoire has more than 200,000 distinct CDR3 sequences, more than 20% of them found once; the top ten carry approximately 2.5%. Sample: PBMCs, taken before TCRalphabeta/CD19-depleted stem cell transplant. The receptors were gathered from a girl aged 2-10 years with Fanconi anemia, due to receive a stem cell transplant.

This chain uses TRBV5-1 with TRBJ1-1; no clear D. Germline V gene lookup returns CDR1 SGHRS and CDR2 YFSETQ. Between the trimmed V and J ends, which lost 0 bases and 0 bases, there was a span of 9 bases. This CDR3 region has 15 residues. This CDR3 reads CASSLAGRMNTEAFF. The CDR3 coding sequence is TGCGCCAGCAGCTTGGCCGGACGGATGAACACTGAAGCTTTCTTT. Variable domain in full (rest from reference TRBV5-1 and TRBJ1-1): KAGVTQTPRYLIKTRGQQVTLSCSPISGHRSVSWYQQTPGQGLQFLFEYFSETQRNKGNFPGRFSGRQFSNSRSEMNVSTLELGDSALYLCASSLAGRMNTEAFFGQGTRLTVV.

The genes are TRBV12-3 or TRBV12-4 and TRBJ2-5, with 8 bases identical to TRBD2. The CDR3 length is 15 residues. Germline trimming cut 5 bases from V and 3 bases from J; bases unmatched to any gene: 8. The CDR3: CASSGPGGLKETQYF. The CDR3, as DNA: TGTGCCAGCAGTGGCCCGGGGGGGCTAAAAGAGACCCAGTACTTC.

Here the CDR3 DNA reads TGTGCCATCAGTGCACCTGACACCAGTCAATCTGGGGCCAACGTCCTGACTTTC. Translating it yields CAISAPDTSQSGANVLTF. This chain connects TRBV10-3 to TRBJ2-6, with D uncertain. This CDR3 is 18 amino acids long. The V end lost 4 bases, the J end lost 1 base, and 17 bases lay between the germline ends. Germline loops: CDR1 ENHRY, CDR2 SYGVKD.

This clonotype has just a few counts. An end of the junction differs from the germline gene, which may be a read error. The rearrangement uses TRBV20-1 and TRBJ2-3, with no clear D. Germline-derived CDR1 and CDR2 are DFQATT and SNEGSKA (reference sequence). This CDR3 is 12 amino acids long. The CDR3 loop reads CSATMVTDTQYF. The CDR3 nucleotides are TGCAGTGCCACCATGGTTACAGACACGCAGTATTTT.

This clonotype was recorded many times. The CDR3, as DNA: TGTGCCAGCAGTATACAAGCGGGGGCAAACACCGGGGAGCTGTTTTTT. Protein: CASSIQAGANTGELFF. The J gene is TRBJ2-2, the V gene TRBV27; 8 positions match TRBD2. V dropped 5 bases and J dropped 2; count of bases not matched to a gene: 7. This CDR3 is built from 16 residues. Germline lookup yields CDR1 MNHEY and CDR2 SMNVEV (reference sequence).

This clonotype was counted many times. The chain has TRBV20-1 and TRBJ2-3; 7 bases agree with TRBD2. CDR1 is DFQATT and CDR2 is SNEGSKA in the germline V gene (reference sequence). The V segment lost 6 bases and the J segment 2 bases; nucleotides outside the gene matches: 5. This CDR3 is 13 amino acids long. The CDR3 DNA reads as TGCAGTGCCATGACTAGCTCCACAGATACGCAGTATTTT. The encoded protein is CSAMTSSTDTQYF.

This sequence joins TRBV28 and TRBJ1-2; 8 bases are a match to TRBD1. Germline V gives CDR1 MDHEN, CDR2 SYDVKM. J gave up 7 bases and V 11 bases, and 6 bases lay outside the gene matches. This CDR3 contains 11 residues. The CDR3 DNA sequence: TGTGCCGGACAGGGTTTTGGTGGCTACACCTTC. Translated, it gives CAGQGFGGYTF.

This clonotype occurred many times. The chain is built from TRBV20-1 and TRBJ2-7; D not certain. V lost 7 bases and J 1 base, leaving 14 bases between the germline ends. This CDR3 is built from 13 residues. Germline V gives CDR1 DFQATT, CDR2 SNEGSKA (reference sequence). The CDR3 loop is CSVAGSSSYEQYF. The CDR3 DNA follows: TGCAGTGTAGCCGGGTCCTCTTCCTACGAGCAGTACTTC.

There are many counts of this clonotype. The rearrangement links TRBV20-1 to TRBJ2-3, with D unclear. CDR3 size: 12 residues. The germline V and J ends were trimmed by 7 bases and 6 bases, with 14 bases remaining between them. Germline V lookup: CDR1 DFQATT, CDR2 SNEGSKA (reference sequence). CDR3 protein: CSGFKEMDTQYF. CDR3 nucleotides: TGCAGTGGTTTCAAGGAAATGGATACGCAGTATTTT.